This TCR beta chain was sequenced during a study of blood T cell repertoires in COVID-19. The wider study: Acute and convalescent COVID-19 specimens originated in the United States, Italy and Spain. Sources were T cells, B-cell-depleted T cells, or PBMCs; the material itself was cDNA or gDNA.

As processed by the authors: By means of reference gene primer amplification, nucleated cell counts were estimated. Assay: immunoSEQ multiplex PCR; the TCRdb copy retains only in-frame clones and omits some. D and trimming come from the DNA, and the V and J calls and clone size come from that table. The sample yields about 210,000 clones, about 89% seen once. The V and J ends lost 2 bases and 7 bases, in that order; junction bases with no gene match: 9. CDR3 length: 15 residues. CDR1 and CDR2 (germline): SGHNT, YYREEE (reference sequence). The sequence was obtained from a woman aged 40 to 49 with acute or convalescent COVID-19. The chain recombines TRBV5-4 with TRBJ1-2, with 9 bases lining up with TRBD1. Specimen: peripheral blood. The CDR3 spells CASSFQGQGSAGYTF. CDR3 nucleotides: TGTGCCAGCAGCTTTCAGGGACAGGGTAGTGCTGGCTACACCTTC.